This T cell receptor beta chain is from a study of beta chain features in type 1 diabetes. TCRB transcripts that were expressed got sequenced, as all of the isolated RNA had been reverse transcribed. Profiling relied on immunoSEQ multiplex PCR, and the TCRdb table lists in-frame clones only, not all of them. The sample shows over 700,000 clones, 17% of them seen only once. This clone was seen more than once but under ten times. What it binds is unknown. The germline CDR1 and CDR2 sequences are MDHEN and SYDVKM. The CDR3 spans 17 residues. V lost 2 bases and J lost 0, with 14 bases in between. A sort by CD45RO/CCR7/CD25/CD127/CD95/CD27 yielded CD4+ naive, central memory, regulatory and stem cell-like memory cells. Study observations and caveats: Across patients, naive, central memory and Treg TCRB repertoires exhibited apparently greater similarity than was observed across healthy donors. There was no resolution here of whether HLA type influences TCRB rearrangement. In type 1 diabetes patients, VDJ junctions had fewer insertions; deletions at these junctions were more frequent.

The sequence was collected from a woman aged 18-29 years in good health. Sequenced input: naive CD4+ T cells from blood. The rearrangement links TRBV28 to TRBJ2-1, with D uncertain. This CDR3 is CASSLPRFQSSYNEQFF. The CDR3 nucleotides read TGTGCCAGCAGTTTACCCCGCTTCCAAAGCTCCTACAATGAGCAGTTCTTC.